The 16 T cell receptor beta chains presented below share a single source sample, sequenced in a study of identical twins. TCRdb itself ran the 5' RACE reads through MiXCR, one entry per CDR3 protein. The sample includes some 630,000 distinct CDR3 sequences, less than 9% of them seen just once. These same records also appear under a second study, on yellow fever vaccine responses in identical twins.

Sequences were obtained from PBMCs. The origin of the receptors is a woman aged 18-35 years in good health.

V is TRBV7-2 and J is TRBJ2-7; D unclear. V was trimmed by 1 base and J by 7 bases, leaving 17 bases between them. The germline CDR1 and CDR2 sequences are SGHTA and FQGNSA. CDR3 size: 15 residues. The CDR3 loop is CASSLEKLPSREQYF. The CDR3 nucleotides read TGTGCCAGCAGCTTAGAGAAATTGCCGAGTAGGGAGCAGTACTTC.

The rearrangement joins TRBV20-1 to TRBJ2-7; tentatively, D is TRBD2 (6 bases). Trimming left V 3 bases short and J 6 bases short, with 21 bases between. This CDR3 region has 15 residues. In germline, CDR1 is DFQATT, CDR2 SNEGSKA (reference sequence). The CDR3 region has the DNA TGCAGTGCTAGCCCGGCTAGCGCATCAGATGTCGAGCAGTACTTC. Its protein product is CSASPASASDVEQYF.

This clonotype was picked up many times. V usage is TRBV2 and J usage is TRBJ1-1; D ambiguous. The CDR3 runs 10 residues. CDR1 is SNHLY, CDR2 FYNNEI, per germline. Deletions cut 6 bases from V and 6 bases from J, with 5 bases between. Written as DNA, the CDR3 is TGTGCCAGCAGGGGTTCTGAAGCTTTCTTT. Protein: CASRGSEAFF.

This clonotype was recorded many times. The genes are TRBV5-1 and TRBJ2-6; D is perhaps TRBD1 or TRBD2 (5 bases each). The CDR3 sequence is 18 residues long. Germline assignment: CDR1 SGHRS and CDR2 YFSETQ. V shed 2 bases and J shed 0 bases, with 15 bases lying between them. CDR3 nucleotides: TGCGCCAGCAGCTTCAGTCGAGGGGAGAGCTCTGGGGCCAACGTCCTGACTTTC. Protein sequence: CASSFSRGESSGANVLTF.

Many counts were recorded for this clonotype. This chain connects TRBV24-1 to TRBJ2-3; D might be TRBD2 (5 bases). V lost 6 bases and J 0 bases, leaving 9 bases between the germline ends. Looked up from germline, CDR1 is KGHDR and CDR2 is SFDVKD. This CDR3 contains 14 residues. CDR3 nucleotide sequence: TGTGCCACCAGTCGGGGAGCTAGCACAGATACGCAGTATTTT. Translated: CATSRGASTDTQYF.

This clonotype was seen ten or more times. This rearrangement joins TRBV15 to TRBJ2-2; TRBD2 agrees at 7 bases. The CDR3 runs 15 residues. V lost 4 bases to trimming and J lost 4 bases; unmatched junction nucleotides: 6. The germline V gene encodes CDR1 LNHNV and CDR2 YYDKDF (reference sequence). The CDR3 DNA is TGTGCCACCAGCACCCGGACTAGTTTCACCGGGGAGCTGTTTTTT. It is translated as CATSTRTSFTGELFF.

The V call is TRBV4-1, the J call TRBJ2-3; a possible D gene is TRBD1 (6 bases). Trimming pared 0 bases from V and 3 bases from J, leaving 13 bases between. CDR3 length: 16 residues. Per the germline V gene, CDR1 is MGHRA and CDR2 is YSYEKL. The CDR3 nucleotides read TGCGCCAGCAGCCAAGACCAGGTTGGACAGACAGATACGCAGTATTTT. Amino acid sequence: CASSQDQVGQTDTQYF.

The V and J genes are TRBV29-1 and TRBJ2-3, with 8 bases lining up with TRBD2. V lost 6 bases, J lost 4 bases, and 3 bases stayed unmatched. CDR3 size: 12 residues. CDR1 and CDR2 from the germline V gene are SQVTM and ANQGSEA. The CDR3 coding sequence is TGCAGCGTCTCGGGGGGGCCAGATACGCAGTATTTT. This encodes CSVSGGPDTQYF.

This chain uses TRBV28 with TRBJ2-5; unclear D gene. CDR1 is MDHEN and CDR2 is SYDVKM in the germline V gene. The CDR3 consists of 14 residues. Between the trimmed V and J ends, which lost 2 bases and 4 bases, there was a span of 11 bases. The CDR3 sequence is CASSLGPWGETQYF. CDR3 sequence (DNA): TGTGCCAGCAGTTTAGGCCCCTGGGGAGAGACCCAGTACTTC.

The chain combines TRBV11-2 with TRBJ1-1; possible D gene TRBD1, 6 bases. Germline V gene data show CDR1 as SGHAT and CDR2 as FQNNGV. Trimming cost V 5 bases and J 7 bases, with 20 bases left between them. The CDR3 contains 15 residues. CDR3 sequence reads: CASSPSFSGAGEAFF. CDR3 nucleotides: TGTGCCAGCAGCCCCAGTTTTTCGGGGGCAGGTGAAGCTTTCTTT.

The CDR3 loop is CASSLDRGVNTEAFF. Here the CDR3 DNA reads TGTGCCAGCAGCTTGGACAGGGGGGTGAACACTGAAGCTTTCTTT. The rearrangement links TRBV5-6 to TRBJ1-1; 8 nucleotides line up with TRBD1. The CDR3 sequence is 15 residues long. Trimming removed 0 bases from V and 0 bases from J; junction bases left unmatched: 1. Germline-derived CDR1 and CDR2 are SGHDT and YYEEEE.

The J gene is TRBJ2-3, the V gene TRBV20-1; D possibly corresponds to TRBD2 (5 bases). V gave up 3 bases and J gave up 2 bases, with 15 bases separating them. Per the germline V gene, CDR1 is DFQATT and CDR2 is SNEGSKA (reference sequence). The CDR3 length is 15 residues. The CDR3 reads CSASAAGNPTDTQYF. The CDR3 nucleotides are TGCAGTGCTAGTGCGGCGGGCAATCCCACAGATACGCAGTATTTT.

This chain uses TRBV5-8 with TRBJ2-1; TRBD1 aligns across 8 bases. V lost 4 bases to trimming and J lost 9 bases; unmatched junction nucleotides: 12. Germline lookup yields CDR1 SGHTS and CDR2 YDEGEE. The CDR3 runs to 15 residues. The CDR3 bases are TGTGCCAGCAGCGCAAACCGGGACAGGAGCCTTGAGCAGTTCTTC. Translated, it gives CASSANRDRSLEQFF. The full variable domain, its missing parts supplied by reference TRBV5-8 and TRBJ2-1, is EAGVTQSPTHLIKTRGQQATLRCSPISGHTSVYWYQQALGLGLQFLLWYDEGEERNRGNFPPRFSGRQFPNYSSELNVNALELEDSALYLCASSANRDRSLEQFFGPGTRLTVL.

This chain joins TRBV7-9 and TRBJ2-3; TRBD1 might be the D (6 bases). The CDR3 spans 16 residues. Germline CDR1 and CDR2: SEHNR and FQNEAQ (reference sequence). Trimming pared 5 bases from V and 1 base from J, leaving 16 bases between. The CDR3: CASSGRQAWGTDTQYF. Written as DNA, the CDR3 is TGTGCCAGCAGCGGCCGACAGGCGTGGGGCACAGATACGCAGTATTTT.

The sample holds many counts of this clonotype. Germline and junction disagree at one end, which may indicate a read error. This sequence joins TRBV5-1 and TRBJ1-5; 11 bases align to TRBD1. CDR1 and CDR2 (germline): SGHRS, YFSETQ. This CDR3 spans 14 amino acids. In DNA, the CDR3 is TGTGCCAGCAGCGCGGGACAGGGGGATCAGCCCCAGCATTTT. Its protein product is CASSAGQGDQPQHF.

The chain is built from TRBV7-9 and TRBJ2-1; no reliable D call. CDR1 is SEHNR, CDR2 FQNEAQ, per germline (reference sequence). Trimming stripped 5 bases from V and 5 bases from J, with 7 bases between. The CDR3 extends over 12 amino acids. CDR3 residues: CASSRGHNEQFF. For the CDR3, the DNA is TGTGCCAGCAGCCGAGGACACAATGAGCAGTTCTTC.